A single sample is the source of the 32 T cell receptor beta chains below, sequenced in a study of CD8+ T cells in alopecia areata. Treatment given: oral pan-JAK inhibitor, 5-10 mg twice daily. Extracted RNA was reverse transcribed, and the resulting cDNA served as sequencing template. Profiled with immunoSEQ multiplex PCR; TCRdb holds only in-frame clones, not every one. The data contain under 200,000 clones, roughly 60% of them seen just once; the ten biggest clones take up 14%. This sample comprised CD4+ T cells sorted from blood, obtained at week 24, from a patient treated with tofacitinib. All receptors come from a human donor with alopecia areata.

This clone was detected only a few times. The chain joins TRBV19 to TRBJ1-1; 9 positions agree with TRBD1. CDR3 length: 15 amino acids. The V gene's germline CDR1 is LNHDA and CDR2 SQIVND (reference sequence). The V gene end was trimmed by 5 bases and the J gene end by 10 bases; junction bases not matched to a gene: 14. Here the CDR3 DNA reads TGTGCCAGTAGTGGTCCGGGACAGGGTTCCAGGAGAGCTTTCTTT. It encodes CASSGPGQGSRRAFF.

This clone was observed a handful of times. The gene calls are TRBV7-9 and TRBJ2-5, with 12 positions matching TRBD1. Germline loops: CDR1 SEHNR, CDR2 FQNEAQ (reference sequence). This CDR3 is built from 15 residues. Trimming took 7 bases from V and 5 from J; bases not matched to a gene: 8. CDR3 in amino acids: CASKRWDRGLETQYF. The CDR3 DNA sequence: TGTGCCAGCAAACGGTGGGACAGGGGGCTGGAGACCCAGTACTTC.

The rearrangement joins TRBV27 to TRBJ1-1; D is uncertain. CDR1 is MNHEY, CDR2 SMNVEV, per germline (reference sequence). CDR3 length equals 14 residues. V was clipped by 3 bases and J by 5 bases, with 13 bases between them. CDR3 sequence reads: CASSFRTVGTEAFF. CDR3 DNA sequence: TGTGCCAGCAGTTTCCGGACGGTCGGGACTGAAGCTTTCTTT.

The J gene is TRBJ1-2, the V gene TRBV11-2; unclear D gene. The germline CDR1 and CDR2 sequences are SGHAT and FQNNGV. The CDR3 totals 14 residues. Trimming took off 7 bases at V and 3 bases at J, with 15 bases between the two ends. This chain's CDR3 is CASTRHLRDYGYTF. Here the CDR3 DNA reads TGTGCCAGCACCCGACACCTAAGGGACTATGGCTACACCTTC.

This rearrangement joins TRBV6-5 to TRBJ2-2; 8 bases agree with TRBD1. J lost 4 bases, V lost 7 bases, and 8 bases had no gene match. The CDR3 is 15 amino acids. Germline V gives CDR1 MNHEY, CDR2 SVGAGI. Here the CDR3 DNA reads TGTGCCAGCACCGCGACAGGGGCGGTCACCGGGGAGCTGTTTTTT. This codes for CASTATGAVTGELFF.

This clone turned up a few times. The V gene is TRBV10-3, the J gene TRBJ2-1; D is perhaps TRBD1 or TRBD2 (5 bases each). The V gene's germline CDR1 is ENHRY and CDR2 SYGVKD. This CDR3 has 16 amino acids. Trimming stripped 2 bases from V and 4 bases from J, with 15 bases between. CDR3 bases: TGTGCCATCAGTGAGCCGACCGGGACCGATTACAATGAGCAGTTCTTC. This gives the protein CAISEPTGTDYNEQFF.

This sequence joins TRBV5-1 and TRBJ1-5, with D unresolved. The CDR3 loop spans 15 amino acids. The ends were cut back, 1 base at V and 0 bases at J, with 8 bases in the middle. The germline CDR1 and CDR2 sequences are SGHRS and YFSETQ. The CDR3 sequence: CASSLYGYSNQPQHF. In nucleotides, the CDR3 is TGCGCCAGCAGCTTGTATGGTTATAGCAATCAGCCCCAGCATTTT.

The chain is built from TRBV9 and TRBJ1-2; a weak D match, TRBD1 (6 bases). The germline CDR1 and CDR2 sequences are SGDLS and YYNGEE. The CDR3 extends over 13 amino acids. V gave up 4 bases and J gave up 6 bases, with 13 bases separating them. CDR3 DNA sequence: TGTGCCAGCAGCCCGAGGACAGTGGATGGCTACACCTTC. This gives the protein CASSPRTVDGYTF.

This clone was counted at least ten times. The V and J genes are TRBV10-3 and TRBJ1-3, with D hard to call. V was trimmed by 6 bases and J by 8 bases, leaving 8 bases between them. Looked up from germline, CDR1 is ENHRY and CDR2 is SYGVKD. This CDR3 spans 11 amino acids. The chain's CDR3 is CAISPRDTIYF. The CDR3 DNA reads TGTGCCATCAGCCCCAGAGACACCATATATTTT.

This chain joins TRBV6-1 and TRBJ2-3; D ambiguous. Trimming cost V 1 base and J 2 bases, with 10 bases left between them. Germline CDR1 is MNHNS and CDR2 is SASEGT. CDR3 length equals 15 residues. CDR3 residues: CASSEVGGNTDTQYF. In nucleotides, the CDR3 is TGTGCCAGCAGTGAAGTAGGCGGTAACACAGATACGCAGTATTTT.

The CDR3 coding sequence is TGTGCCATCAGTGCCGGGTGGAACACTGAAGCTTTCTTT. Encoded protein: CAISAGWNTEAFF. The chain employs TRBV10-3 and TRBJ1-1; D unresolved. V was shortened by 4 bases and J by 1 base, with 7 bases between the two germline ends. The CDR3 covers 13 residues. Per germline, CDR1 ENHRY and CDR2 SYGVKD.

The chain combines TRBV5-1 with TRBJ1-2; perhaps TRBD1 as D (5 bases). The germline V gene encodes CDR1 SGHRS and CDR2 YFSETQ. This CDR3 region has 15 residues. V was clipped by 0 bases and J by 5 bases, with 14 bases between them. CDR3 nucleotide sequence: TGCGCCAGCAGCTTGGGACAGTCCATAAATTATGGCTACACCTTC. As protein: CASSLGQSINYGYTF.

This chain connects TRBV5-1 to TRBJ1-2; no clear D. Germline V CDR1 and CDR2: SGHRS, YFSETQ. The ends were cut back, 4 bases at V and 8 bases at J, with 18 bases in the middle. The CDR3 sequence is 14 residues long. In DNA form, the CDR3 reads TGCGCCAGCAGCCCCGGAGCCCCCTTTGAGGGCTACACCTTC. Translation: CASSPGAPFEGYTF.

This chain connects TRBV6-5 to TRBJ1-6; TRBD1 is a possible D gene (5 bases). V was shortened by 6 bases and J by 9 bases, with 15 bases between the two germline ends. CDR3 length: 14 residues. CDR1 is MNHEY and CDR2 is SVGAGI in the germline V gene. The CDR3 loop reads CASRPERGASPLHF. The CDR3 region has the DNA TGTGCCAGCAGACCTGAGAGAGGGGCTTCACCCCTCCACTTT.

The rearrangement links TRBV15 to TRBJ1-6; tentatively, D is TRBD1 (5 bases). The CDR3 runs 14 residues. The germline V and J ends were trimmed by 5 bases and 9 bases, with 14 bases remaining between them. Germline V gene lookup returns CDR1 LNHNV and CDR2 YYDKDF (reference sequence). The CDR3, as DNA: TGTGCCACCAGCGCCCATTACCAGGGTTCACCCCTCCACTTT. Its translation: CATSAHYQGSPLHF.

The genes are TRBV28 and TRBJ2-3, with unresolved D. Between the trimmed V and J ends, which lost 4 bases and 10 bases, there was a span of 9 bases. CDR1 is MDHEN, CDR2 SYDVKM, per germline. The CDR3 totals 11 residues. CDR3 amino acids: CASSSVFAQYF. CDR3 nucleotides: TGTGCCAGCAGTTCAGTGTTTGCGCAGTATTTT.

This chain joins TRBV1 and TRBJ2-7; TRBD2, as called in the table, went unchecked against the DNA. TRBV1 is recorded as a pseudogene. The length of the CDR3 is 15 residues. CDR3 sequence (DNA): TGCACCAGCAGCAAACTAGCGGGGGGGGACTACGAGCAGTACTTC. Protein product: CTSSKLAGGDYEQYF.

The CDR3 loop is CAWTKRQGYTEAFF. The CDR3 DNA is TGTGCCTGGACGAAACGTCAGGGGTACACTGAAGCTTTCTTT. The chain employs TRBV30 and TRBJ1-1; D perhaps matches TRBD1 (6 bases). Between the trimmed V and J ends, which lost 4 bases and 3 bases, there was a span of 15 bases. The germline CDR1 and CDR2 sequences are GTSNPN and SVGIG (reference sequence). This CDR3 is 14 amino acids long.

The genes are TRBV4-1 and TRBJ2-5, with D perhaps TRBD1 (6 bases). This CDR3 comprises 13 residues. Trimming took 4 bases from V and 3 from J, leaving 9 bases between them. Germline V CDR1 and CDR2: MGHRA, YSYEKL. In DNA, the CDR3 is TGCGCCAGCAGCCCCAGGGGCGAAGAGACCCAGTACTTC. Its protein is CASSPRGEETQYF.

The chain uses TRBV6-5 and TRBJ1-4; the match to TRBD1 covers 7 bases. V lost 6 bases to trimming and J lost 7 bases; unmatched junction nucleotides: 2. The CDR3 spans 12 residues. Germline V gene sequence: CDR1 MNHEY, CDR2 SVGAGI. CDR3: CASRGGGEKLFF. CDR3 DNA: TGTGCCAGCAGAGGGGGCGGTGAAAAACTGTTTTTT.

The chain links TRBV29-1 to TRBJ1-1; D might be TRBD1 (6 bases). Per the germline V gene, CDR1 is SQVTM and CDR2 is ANQGSEA. This CDR3 spans 15 amino acids. Deletions cut 4 bases from V and 1 base from J, with 16 bases between. CDR3 sequence: CSVVVRGAPNTEAFF. In DNA form, the CDR3 reads TGCAGCGTTGTTGTTCGGGGGGCACCGAACACTGAAGCTTTCTTT.

This chain uses TRBV7-9 with TRBJ1-5; 7 bases are shared with TRBD1. Trimming at V came to 3 bases and at J to 0 bases, leaving 8 bases not matched to a gene. The CDR3 has 17 residues. Germline CDR1 is SEHNR and CDR2 is FQNEAQ (reference sequence). The CDR3 DNA is TGTGCCAGCAGCTTGGGAACAGGGGCGGGTAGCAATCAGCCCCAGCATTTT. Translated, it gives CASSLGTGAGSNQPQHF.

This clone has more than one count but fewer than ten. The chain has TRBV30 and TRBJ2-1; TRBD2 matches at 8 bases. The trim removed 5 bases at V and 2 bases at J, leaving 5 bases unmatched. This CDR3 has 14 residues. The germline CDR1 and CDR2 sequences are GTSNPN and SVGIG (reference sequence). CDR3 region: CAWARTSTYNEQFF. The CDR3 DNA reads TGTGCCTGGGCTAGGACTAGCACCTACAATGAGCAGTTCTTC.

The V and J genes are TRBV5-6 and TRBJ1-5, with D hard to call. The CDR3 consists of 12 residues. From germline, CDR1 is SGHDT and CDR2 YYEEEE. The germline V and J ends were trimmed by 2 bases and 9 bases, with 9 bases remaining between them. CDR3 sequence: CASSLEGAPQHF. In nucleotides, the CDR3 is TGTGCCAGCAGCTTAGAAGGCGCGCCCCAGCATTTT.

The CDR3 region is CASSFLGDRVGYTF. The DNA for the CDR3 is TGTGCCAGCAGCTTTTTGGGGGACAGGGTTGGCTACACCTTC. This chain joins TRBV5-6 and TRBJ1-2, with 9 bases aligning to TRBD1. This CDR3 is 14 amino acids long. Germline V gene data show CDR1 as SGHDT and CDR2 as YYEEEE. Trimming at V came to 2 bases and at J to 7 bases, leaving 6 bases not matched to a gene. The full variable domain, in which reference TRBV5-6 and TRBJ1-2 provide the parts outside the CDR3, is DAGVTQSPTHLIKTRGQQVTLRCSPKSGHDTVSWYQQALGQGPQFIFQYYEEEERQRGNFPDRFSGHQFPNYSSELNVNALLLGDSALYLCASSFLGDRVGYTFGSGTRLTVV.

A note on this clone: The junction and the germline gene differ at one end; a read error may be behind it. The J gene is TRBJ2-1, the V gene TRBV5-1; D is unresolved. The germline V gene encodes CDR1 SGHRS and CDR2 YFSETQ. This CDR3 has 14 residues. The CDR3 loop reads CASSLGSSCNEQFF. The CDR3 nucleotides read TGCGCCAGCAGCTTGGGAAGCTCCTGCAATGAGCAGTTCTTC.

The V and J genes are TRBV6-5 and TRBJ1-1, with D maybe TRBD1 (5 bases). The CDR3 spans 13 residues. The germline V and J ends were trimmed by 4 bases and 8 bases, with 14 bases remaining between them. CDR1 is MNHEY, CDR2 SVGAGI, per germline. CDR3 sequence: CASSLYRAGEAFF. The CDR3 coding sequence is TGTGCCAGCAGTTTATACCGAGCAGGGGAAGCTTTCTTT.

The gene calls are TRBV27 and TRBJ1-4; no firm D call. This CDR3 contains 14 residues. V was cut by 6 bases and J by 7 bases, with 15 bases left in between. Germline V gene sequence: CDR1 MNHEY, CDR2 SMNVEV (reference sequence). CDR3 nucleotide sequence: TGTGCCAGCAGGGGATTGTTCCCGGGTGAAAAACTGTTTTTT. It yields the protein CASRGLFPGEKLFF.

This clone was counted between two and nine times. This rearrangement joins TRBV30 to TRBJ2-7, with a tentative D call TRBD2 (5 bases). The germline CDR1 and CDR2 sequences are GTSNPN and SVGIG (reference sequence). Trimming removed 2 bases from V and 3 bases from J, with 14 bases in between. CDR3 length: 14 residues. The CDR3 spells CAWSREAESYEQYF. The DNA for the CDR3 is TGTGCCTGGAGTCGGGAAGCGGAGAGCTACGAGCAGTACTTC.

This rearrangement joins TRBV13 to TRBJ2-5; D possibly corresponds to TRBD2 (7 bases). The germline gives CDR1 PRHDT, CDR2 FYEKMQ (reference sequence). V lost 5 bases and J 5 bases, leaving 12 bases between the germline ends. This CDR3 contains 13 residues. CDR3 in DNA: TGTGCCAGCAGCACACAGGGAGGGGAGACCCAGTACTTC. Residues: CASSTQGGETQYF.

V gene TRBV19 combines with J gene TRBJ2-1, with 8 bases identical to TRBD2. J lost 4 bases, V lost 1 base, and 3 bases had no gene match. Germline-derived CDR1 and CDR2 are LNHDA and SQIVND (reference sequence). The CDR3 is made up of 15 amino acids. Here the CDR3 reads CASSIALAEYNEQFF. The DNA of the CDR3 is TGTGCCAGTAGTATAGCACTAGCGGAGTACAATGAGCAGTTCTTC.

The V call is TRBV29-1, the J call TRBJ2-3; D might be TRBD1 (5 bases). Trimming took off 5 bases at V and 7 bases at J, with 13 bases between the two ends. The CDR3 runs to 12 residues. Germline assignment: CDR1 SQVTM and CDR2 ANQGSEA. The CDR3 region has the DNA TGCAGCGTTCGTTCGACAGCCTATACGCAGTATTTT. Residues: CSVRSTAYTQYF.